One sample yielded the 24 T cell receptor beta chains listed below, sequenced in a study of blood T cell repertoires in COVID-19. Libraries were prepared by immunoSEQ multiplex PCR; TCRdb keeps only in-frame clonotypes and omits some of them. The data show 150,000 to 200,000 clones, approximately 85% seen once. The material sequenced was peripheral blood. The receptor source for this set is a man aged 55 to 70 with acute or convalescent COVID-19.

The rearrangement links TRBV7-9 to TRBJ2-1, with a possible D match to TRBD1 (6 bases). Trimming took 8 bases from V and 2 from J, leaving 16 bases between them. CDR1 is SEHNR, CDR2 FQNEAQ, per germline (reference sequence). The CDR3 sequence is 15 residues long. As DNA, the CDR3 is TGTGCCAGCGATTATGGTCAGGGGACCTACAATGAGCAGTTCTTC. It translates to CASDYGQGTYNEQFF.

The rearrangement joins TRBV6-6 to TRBJ2-6; D not resolved. This CDR3 has 14 amino acids. V gave up 6 bases and J gave up 1 base, with 7 bases separating them. Germline V gives CDR1 MNHNY, CDR2 SVGAGI (reference sequence). CDR3 residues: CASRPTSGANVLTF. The CDR3 coding sequence is TGTGCCAGCAGGCCCACATCTGGGGCCAACGTCCTGACTTTC.

CDR3 sequence: CASSQETGTGVFGQYF. The CDR3 coding sequence is TGTGCCAGCAGCCAAGAGACCGGGACAGGGGTGTTCGGGCAGTACTTC. The V call is TRBV14, the J call TRBJ2-7; the match to TRBD1 covers 10 bases. Per the germline V gene, CDR1 is SGHDN and CDR2 is FVKESK. This CDR3 has 16 amino acids. V dropped 0 bases and J dropped 9; count of bases not matched to a gene: 11.

In this sample, this clone turned up once. This chain links TRBV9 with TRBJ2-1; TRBD2 is a possible D gene (6 bases). The CDR3 is made up of 12 amino acids. Trimming took off 3 bases at V and 9 bases at J, with 10 bases between the two ends. The V gene's germline CDR1 is SGDLS and CDR2 YYNGEE. The CDR3 coding sequence is TGTGCCAGCAGCGCCGACGGGAGTGAGCAGTTCTTC. It yields the protein CASSADGSEQFF.

On this clone: The same CDR3 arises from other DNA sequences in this sample as well. J is TRBJ1-3 and V is TRBV6-2 or TRBV6-3; D perhaps matches TRBD1 (5 bases). The CDR3 runs 15 residues. V shed 0 bases and J shed 1 base, with 7 bases lying between them. Germline loops: CDR1 MNHEY, CDR2 SVGEGT. CDR3 in DNA: TGTGCCAGCAGTTACTCCGGGGGGTCTGGAAACACCATATATTTT. Amino acid sequence: CASSYSGGSGNTIYF.

This clone was seen only once. The V call is TRBV29-1, the J call TRBJ2-3; possibly TRBD2 for D (7 bases). Germline V gene lookup returns CDR1 SQVTM and CDR2 ANQGSEA. The CDR3 has 12 residues. V lost 8 bases to trimming and J lost 3 bases, with 12 bases between them. The chain's CDR3 is CSLGGGTDTQYF. CDR3 sequence (DNA): TGCAGCCTGGGAGGGGGGACAGATACGCAGTATTTT.

The rearrangement links TRBV6-5 to TRBJ2-1; no firm D call. The CDR3 consists of 16 residues. Germline V gives CDR1 MNHEY, CDR2 SVGAGI. V was cut by 0 bases and J by 4 bases, with 13 bases left in between. In DNA, the CDR3 is TGTGCCAGCAGTTACTCGGGTCGGGTGGCTTACAATGAGCAGTTCTTC. Its translation is CASSYSGRVAYNEQFF.

This sequence joins TRBV29-1 and TRBJ2-1; the D gene is possibly TRBD2 (6 bases). The CDR3 runs 10 residues. The germline CDR1 and CDR2 sequences are SQVTM and ANQGSEA. Between the trimmed V and J ends, which lost 4 bases and 10 bases, there was a span of 8 bases. This CDR3 reads CSVAAGEQFF. CDR3 sequence (DNA): TGCAGCGTTGCGGCGGGAGAGCAGTTCTTC.

J is TRBJ1-5 and V is TRBV7-9, with 9 bases that match TRBD1. J gave up 4 bases and V 5 bases, and 6 bases lay outside the gene matches. This CDR3 spans 15 amino acids. Germline CDR1 reads SEHNR; CDR2 reads FQNEAQ (reference sequence). The CDR3 spells CASSTAGTGNQPQHF. CDR3 nucleotide sequence: TGTGCCAGCAGCACAGCCGGGACAGGGAATCAGCCCCAGCATTTT.

The chain links TRBV3-1 (or the pseudogene TRBV3-2) to TRBJ1-3; tentatively, D is TRBD1 (6 bases). This CDR3 has 15 amino acids. Trimming stripped 2 bases from V and 2 bases from J, with 10 bases between. Germline assignment: CDR1 LGHDT and CDR2 YNNKEL (reference sequence). The CDR3, as DNA: TGTGCCAGCAGCCAAAACAGGGTTCCTGGAAACACCATATATTTT. Its protein product is CASSQNRVPGNTIYF.

A remark on this clone: Other DNA sequences from this sample encode an identical CDR3 as well. V and J are TRBV5-1 and TRBJ2-1; 8 bases agree with TRBD2. This CDR3 has 15 amino acids. V dropped 4 bases and J dropped 0; count of bases not matched to a gene: 3. Germline CDR1 reads SGHRS; CDR2 reads YFSETQ. The CDR3 DNA follows: TGCGCCAGCAGCCCGAGCGGGAGCTCCTACAATGAGCAGTTCTTC. This encodes CASSPSGSSYNEQFF.

The rearrangement links TRBV21-1 to TRBJ1-1. TRBV21-1 is a recognized pseudogene. The CDR3 length is 15 residues. CDR3 region: CASSKEVLGGTEAFF. The CDR3 DNA sequence: TGTGCCAGCAGCAAAGAAGTTCTGGGGGGCACTGAAGCTTTCTTT.

The chain links TRBV27 to TRBJ2-6; D not certain. Germline loops: CDR1 MNHEY, CDR2 SMNVEV (reference sequence). The CDR3 contains 13 residues. The V gene lost 6 bases and the J gene lost 5 bases, with 8 bases spanning the gap. CDR3 sequence reads: CASSSGWANVLTF. CDR3 nucleotides: TGTGCCAGCAGCTCAGGCTGGGCCAACGTCCTGACTTTC.

The chain employs TRBV29-1 and TRBJ2-1; D possibly corresponds to TRBD2 (6 bases). The CDR3 runs 12 residues. CDR1 and CDR2 from the germline V gene are SQVTM and ANQGSEA. V was shortened by 4 bases and J by 6 bases, with 10 bases between the two germline ends. CDR3 region: CSVAPGANEQFF. The CDR3 DNA reads as TGCAGCGTTGCTCCGGGAGCCAATGAGCAGTTCTTC.

The gene calls are TRBV9 and TRBJ2-7; D is possibly TRBD2 (6 bases). V lost 3 bases, J lost 3 bases, and 10 bases lay in between. Germline V gene lookup returns CDR1 SGDLS and CDR2 YYNGEE. The CDR3 has 13 residues. For the CDR3, the DNA is TGTGCCAGCAGCGGTCTAGCGAACTACGAGCAGTACTTC. Protein sequence: CASSGLANYEQYF. Looking up the rest from reference TRBV9 and TRBJ2-7 gives the full variable domain: DSGVTQTPKHLITATGQRVTLRCSPRSGDLSVYWYQQSLDQGLQFLIQYYNGEERAKGNILERFSAQQFPDLHSELNLSSLELGDSALYFCASSGLANYEQYFGPGTRLTVT.

In DNA, the CDR3 is TGTGCCAGCTCACGCGGGACAGCATTCGGCGAGCAGTACTTC. Translation: CASSRGTAFGEQYF. The J gene is TRBJ2-7, the V gene TRBV18; perhaps TRBD1 as D (7 bases). Trimming shortened V by 4 bases and J by 6 bases, and 16 bases separated the two germline ends. CDR3 length: 14 amino acids. The germline CDR1 and CDR2 sequences are KGHSH and LQKENI. Supplemented by reference TRBV18 and TRBJ2-7, the full variable domain reads NAGVMQNPRHLVRRRGQEARLRCSPMKGHSHVYWYRQLPEEGLKFMVYLQKENIIDESGMPKERFSAEFPKEGPSILRIQQVVRGDSAAYFCASSRGTAFGEQYFGPGTRLTVT.

V is TRBV7-9 and J is TRBJ2-1, with 12 bases identical to TRBD2. This CDR3 is built from 17 residues. Germline V gene sequence: CDR1 SEHNR, CDR2 FQNEAQ (reference sequence). V lost 4 bases and J lost 1; bases outside the gene matches: 5. The CDR3 protein is CASSSRTSGESYNEQFF. CDR3 DNA: TGTGCCAGCAGCTCGCGGACTAGCGGGGAGTCCTACAATGAGCAGTTCTTC.

The rearrangement joins TRBV27 to TRBJ2-7; TRBD2 agrees at 8 bases. This CDR3 is 13 amino acids long. Per germline, CDR1 MNHEY and CDR2 SMNVEV (reference sequence). Trimming cost V 5 bases and J 3 bases; bases outside gene matches: 3. The CDR3 bases are TGTGCCAGCAGTCCGGGACTAGTCTACGAGCAGTACTTC. It translates to CASSPGLVYEQYF.

The rearrangement joins TRBV7-9 to TRBJ2-1, with 12 nucleotides matching TRBD2. The length of the CDR3 is 15 residues. In germline, CDR1 is SEHNR, CDR2 FQNEAQ (reference sequence). With V trimmed by 5 bases and J by 5 bases, 4 bases remained unmatched. CDR3 DNA: TGTGCCAGCAGCGAAGGGACTAGCGGGCACAATGAGCAGTTCTTC. It specifies CASSEGTSGHNEQFF.

CDR3 DNA: TGTGCCAGCTCACCACTCCCAGCGCCCAATGAGCAGTTCTTC. This gives the protein CASSPLPAPNEQFF. J is TRBJ2-1 and V is TRBV18; D call uncertain. In germline, CDR1 is KGHSH, CDR2 LQKENI. V lost 1 base and J 6 bases, leaving 10 bases between the germline ends. The CDR3 sequence is 14 residues long.

This rearrangement joins TRBV27 to TRBJ2-7, with 9 positions matching TRBD2. Germline CDR1 and CDR2: MNHEY and SMNVEV (reference sequence). Unmatched junction bases numbered 3, after V lost 7 bases and J lost 2 bases. The CDR3 runs 13 residues. CDR3 amino acids: CASIPSGTYEQYF. In DNA, the CDR3 is TGTGCCAGCATACCTAGCGGGACCTACGAGCAGTACTTC.

The V call is TRBV2, the J call TRBJ1-6; D may be TRBD1 (5 bases). The ends were cut back, 6 bases at V and 7 bases at J, with 10 bases in the middle. Germline loops: CDR1 SNHLY, CDR2 FYNNEI. The CDR3 runs to 13 residues. The CDR3 protein is CASRGQWNSPLHF. The CDR3 DNA sequence: TGTGCCAGCAGGGGGCAGTGGAATTCACCCCTCCACTTT.

The V and J genes are TRBV9 and TRBJ2-3, with TRBD2 matching 8 bases. Germline V lookup: CDR1 SGDLS, CDR2 YYNGEE. Trimming cost V 3 bases and J 2 bases; bases outside gene matches: 5. The CDR3 consists of 15 residues. The CDR3 region has the DNA TGTGCCAGCAGCGCACTAGCGGCGATCACAGATACGCAGTATTTT. It yields the protein CASSALAAITDTQYF.

The rearrangement joins TRBV27 to TRBJ1-2; D is uncertain. V was cut by 1 base and J by 8 bases, with 11 bases left in between. This CDR3 spans 13 amino acids. Germline CDR1 reads MNHEY; CDR2 reads SMNVEV (reference sequence). The CDR3 is CASSLWGVGGYTF. The CDR3 nucleotides are TGTGCCAGCAGTTTATGGGGAGTAGGAGGCTACACCTTC.